This TCR beta chain was profiled in a study of early T cells in non-severe SARS-CoV-2 infection. At the level of the study: Unsorted whole blood bulk RNA was sequenced, with unpaired chains. Notes on the study in general: Anti-spike CD8 responses were favored in VDJdb matching, and private and CD4 specificities were missed.

About this clonotype itself: No antigen is known for it.

cDNA molecules, individually, were tagged with unique molecular identifiers. TCRdb fed the 5' RACE reads into MiXCR, producing one record per CDR3 protein. The sample includes more than 85,000 distinct CDR3 sequences, over 10% of them seen just once. Germline loops: CDR1 SQVTM, CDR2 ANQGSEA. The CDR3 covers 15 residues. With V trimmed by 5 bases and J by 7 bases, 12 bases remained unmatched. The specimen was whole blood. V and J are TRBV29-1 and TRBJ2-7; TRBD2 aligns across 12 bases. The source is an adult who was a healthcare worker with PCR-confirmed SARS-CoV-2 infection or an uninfected control (not recorded which). The CDR3 is CSVIASGRASEEQYF. For the CDR3, the DNA is TGCAGCGTTATCGCTAGCGGGAGGGCCTCCGAAGAGCAGTACTTC.